One sample yielded the 23 T cell receptor beta chains listed below, sequenced in a study of T-cell memory formation after mild COVID-19. TCRdb analysed the 5' RACE reads with MiXCR anew, one entry per CDR3 protein. The data hold about 360,000 distinct CDR3 sequences, with 10% to 15% observed a single time. Sequenced: PBMCs or a T cell subset sorted from them (not recorded which). Receptors originate from a man aged 18 to 29 who had mild COVID-19 (a few samples of this study predate the infection). Cell type and time point are not known.

This clonotype was counted ten times or more. V gene TRBV12-3 or TRBV12-4 combines with J gene TRBJ2-5, with a weak D call TRBD2 (5 bases). The CDR3 covers 14 residues. Trimming removed 8 bases from V and 3 bases from J, with 16 bases in between. The CDR3 loop is CASGLPNRKETQYF. DNA of the CDR3: TGTGCCAGCGGACTCCCGAATAGGAAAGAGACCCAGTACTTC.

V is TRBV4-3 and J is TRBJ2-3, with 7 bases identical to TRBD2. Looked up from germline, CDR1 is LGHNA and CDR2 is YSLEER. The CDR3 is 14 residues long. V lost 4 bases, J lost 3 bases, and 4 bases stayed unmatched. The CDR3 DNA reads TGCGCCAGCAGCCGGAACGGGGGGACAGATACGCAGTATTTT. This sequence encodes CASSRNGGTDTQYF.

The chain is built from TRBV24-1 and TRBJ1-2; D unresolved. CDR1 is KGHDR and CDR2 is SFDVKD in the germline V gene. There are 16 residues in the CDR3. The V end lost 3 bases, the J end lost 5 bases, and 18 bases lay between the germline ends. The CDR3 bases are TGTGCCACCAGTGATCCCAGTTCCCTGGATTATTATGGCTACACCTTC. Amino acids: CATSDPSSLDYYGYTF.

The V and J genes are TRBV4-1 and TRBJ1-2; no clear D. The CDR3 is 11 amino acids. Trimming cost V 3 bases and J 13 bases, with 12 bases left between them. Germline assignment: CDR1 MGHRA and CDR2 YSYEKL. In nucleotides, the CDR3 is TGCGCCAGCAGCCATCCTCCGGGCGGCACCTTC. Its protein product is CASSHPPGGTF.

This clonotype was recorded a few times. The chain has TRBV4-1 and TRBJ2-6, with no clear D. Trimming took off 0 bases at V and 0 bases at J, with 15 bases between the two ends. CDR3 length: 19 amino acids. Per germline, CDR1 MGHRA and CDR2 YSYEKL. The CDR3 region has the DNA TGCGCCAGCAGCCAAGATTCAGTTTCAACGCGCTCTGGGGCCAACGTCCTGACTTTC. Its translation: CASSQDSVSTRSGANVLTF.

The chain is built from TRBV3-1 and TRBJ1-1, with D hard to call. Looked up from germline, CDR1 is LGHDT and CDR2 is YNNKEL (reference sequence). This CDR3 comprises 14 residues. Trimming removed 0 bases at V and 10 bases at J, with 15 bases between. CDR3 in amino acids: CASSQEGNKGRAFF. The DNA for the CDR3 is TGTGCCAGCAGCCAAGAAGGTAATAAGGGTAGAGCTTTCTTT. The full variable domain, rest sourced from reference TRBV3-1 and TRBJ1-1, is DTAVSQTPKYLVTQMGNDKSIKCEQNLGHDTMYWYKQDSKKFLKIMFSYNNKELIINETVPNRFSPKSPDKAHLNLHINSLELGDSAVYFCASSQEGNKGRAFFGQGTRLTVV.

The gene calls are TRBV6-5 and TRBJ2-5; 7 bases agree with TRBD1. J gave up 3 bases and V 1 base, and 2 bases lay outside the gene matches. This CDR3 comprises 14 residues. CDR1 is MNHEY, CDR2 SVGAGI, per germline. CDR3 loop: CASSYYRGEETQYF. As DNA, the CDR3 is TGTGCCAGCAGTTACTACAGGGGAGAAGAGACCCAGTACTTC.

The V call is TRBV3-1, the J call TRBJ2-7; 8 nucleotides line up with TRBD2. After removal of 1 base from V and 7 bases from J, the junction contained 6 bases not matched to a gene. Germline V gene sequence: CDR1 LGHDT, CDR2 YNNKEL (reference sequence). This CDR3 has 14 amino acids. Here the CDR3 DNA reads TGTGCCAGCAGCCAAGGGACTAGCCCCCTTGAGCAGTACGTC. Amino acids: CASSQGTSPLEQYV.

The chain has TRBV5-1 and TRBJ2-7, with D perhaps TRBD1 (5 bases). V was cut by 3 bases and J by 5 bases, with 12 bases left in between. CDR1 and CDR2 from the germline V gene are SGHRS and YFSETQ. This CDR3 comprises 13 residues. CDR3 amino acids: CASSWGLRDEQYF. DNA for the CDR3: TGCGCCAGCAGCTGGGGCCTTCGGGACGAGCAGTACTTC.

This clonotype was found many times. The chain joins TRBV7-2 to TRBJ2-7; possibly TRBD1 for D (5 bases). The V and J ends lost 3 bases and 3 bases respectively, with 15 bases between them. Germline V CDR1 and CDR2: SGHTA, FQGNSA. The CDR3 is 15 amino acids. The CDR3 sequence: CASSFDRQQLYEQYF. The CDR3 DNA sequence: TGTGCCAGCAGCTTTGATAGACAGCAACTCTACGAGCAGTACTTC.

Ten or more counts support this clonotype. V usage is TRBV7-3 and J usage is TRBJ2-3; D is uncertain. The CDR3 totals 13 residues. The V gene's germline CDR1 is SGHTA and CDR2 FQGTGA. Trimming removed 2 bases from V and 5 bases from J, with 8 bases in between. This CDR3 is CASSLLGQDTQYF. The CDR3 DNA reads as TGTGCCAGCAGCTTACTAGGGCAAGATACGCAGTATTTT.

The V gene is TRBV5-1, the J gene TRBJ2-1; D not resolved. Trimming removed 2 bases from V and 0 bases from J, with 9 bases in between. The CDR3 extends over 15 amino acids. CDR1 and CDR2 from the germline V gene are SGHRS and YFSETQ. CDR3 region: CASSLWTSSYNEQFF. CDR3 bases: TGCGCCAGCAGCTTATGGACGAGCTCCTACAATGAGCAGTTCTTC. Full variable domain (rest looked up from reference TRBV5-1 and TRBJ2-1): KAGVTQTPRYLIKTRGQQVTLSCSPISGHRSVSWYQQTPGQGLQFLFEYFSETQRNKGNFPGRFSGRQFSNSRSEMNVSTLELGDSALYLCASSLWTSSYNEQFFGPGTRLTVL.

The sample holds a few counts of this clonotype. The rearrangement uses TRBV7-9 and TRBJ2-1; TRBD2 matches 10 bases. Germline V gene sequence: CDR1 SEHNR, CDR2 FQNEAQ (reference sequence). This CDR3 contains 13 residues. The trim removed 3 bases at V and 7 bases at J, leaving 0 bases unmatched. The CDR3 reads CASSFSGRNEQFF. CDR3 in DNA: TGTGCCAGCAGCTTTAGCGGGAGGAATGAGCAGTTCTTC.

This clonotype was picked up a small number of times. V and J are TRBV4-3 and TRBJ2-1; unclear D gene. CDR1 and CDR2 from the germline V gene are LGHNA and YSLEER. The CDR3 is 13 amino acids. V was pared by 4 bases and J by 4 bases, with 8 bases between. The CDR3 loop is CASSRADYNEQFF. In DNA, the CDR3 is TGCGCCAGCAGCCGGGCCGATTACAATGAGCAGTTCTTC.

This clonotype was found many times. The chain links TRBV15 to TRBJ2-7; D is possibly TRBD2 (5 bases). There are 12 residues in the CDR3. Germline V gives CDR1 LNHNV, CDR2 YYDKDF (reference sequence). Trimming took off 8 bases at V and 0 bases at J, with 8 bases between the two ends. The CDR3 bases are TGTGCCACCCGAGGACTCTCCTACGAGCAGTACTTC. This sequence encodes CATRGLSYEQYF.

The chain employs TRBV12-3 or TRBV12-4 and TRBJ1-5; no clear D gene. The V and J ends lost 3 bases and 4 bases respectively, with 7 bases between them. CDR3 length: 13 amino acids. The CDR3 is CASSLTQNQPQHF. The DNA of the CDR3 is TGTGCCAGCAGTTTGACACAGAATCAGCCCCAGCATTTT.

The table lists this clonotype with a few counts. This chain connects TRBV4-1 to TRBJ2-1; a possible D gene is TRBD1 (6 bases). Germline V gene lookup returns CDR1 MGHRA and CDR2 YSYEKL. V lost 3 bases and J 6 bases, leaving 21 bases between the germline ends. This CDR3 spans 17 amino acids. The CDR3 spells CASSQPVRVTGRNEQFF. CDR3 DNA sequence: TGCGCCAGCAGCCAGCCGGTGCGGGTGACAGGACGCAATGAGCAGTTCTTC.

The sample holds many counts of this clonotype. This sequence joins TRBV5-1 and TRBJ2-1, with D hard to call. Trimming pared 0 bases from V and 0 bases from J, leaving 7 bases between. The CDR3 is 15 amino acids. Per germline, CDR1 SGHRS and CDR2 YFSETQ. CDR3 sequence: CASSLGVLSYNEQFF. Here the CDR3 DNA reads TGCGCCAGCAGCTTGGGGGTTCTCTCCTACAATGAGCAGTTCTTC.

The V gene is TRBV5-6, the J gene TRBJ2-7; D is perhaps TRBD1 (7 bases). CDR3 size: 16 residues. Trimming shortened V by 5 bases and J by 7 bases, and 25 bases separated the two germline ends. CDR1 is SGHDT and CDR2 is YYEEEE in the germline V gene. The CDR3 protein is CASSYQGGTRREEQYV. In DNA, the CDR3 is TGTGCCAGCAGTTACCAGGGGGGTACTCGGAGGGAGGAGCAGTACGTC.

This rearrangement joins TRBV5-5 to TRBJ1-1, with 9 bases matching TRBD1. Germline loops: CDR1 SGHKS, CDR2 YYEKEE (reference sequence). This CDR3 has 14 residues. The junction had 4 bases not matched to a gene; V was cut back by 4 bases and J by 3 bases. CDR3 nucleotides: TGTGCCAGCAGCGGGACAGGGTTCCACACTGAAGCTTTCTTT. This sequence encodes CASSGTGFHTEAFF.

This clonotype was counted a few times. The chain links TRBV7-2 to TRBJ2-5; TRBD2 aligns across 10 bases. Trimming took 7 bases from V and 1 from J; bases not matched to a gene: 6. The CDR3 contains 15 residues. From germline, CDR1 is SGHTA and CDR2 FQGNSA. CDR3 sequence: CASTASGGPQETQYF. Written as DNA, the CDR3 is TGTGCCAGCACAGCTAGCGGGGGACCCCAAGAGACCCAGTACTTC.

This clonotype was seen a handful of times. The rearrangement uses TRBV9 and TRBJ2-2; TRBD1 might be the D (5 bases). Per germline, CDR1 SGDLS and CDR2 YYNGEE. The CDR3 is 13 residues long. The V end was cut by 0 bases, the J end by 6 bases, with 6 bases between. The CDR3 sequence: CASSVEGSGELFF. In nucleotides, the CDR3 is TGTGCCAGCAGCGTAGAGGGGTCCGGGGAGCTGTTTTTT.

The chain couples TRBV5-1 to TRBJ1-1; D call uncertain. The CDR3 is 14 amino acids. CDR1 and CDR2 (germline): SGHRS, YFSETQ. Trimming cost V 1 base and J 1 base, with 8 bases left between them. Written as DNA, the CDR3 is TGCGCCAGCAGCTTGAATTCCGGGAACACTGAAGCTTTCTTT. This codes for CASSLNSGNTEAFF.